The rows below give T cell receptor beta chains drawn from one sample of a study of T cells after yellow fever vaccination. TCRdb recomputed calls from the 5' RACE reads with MiXCR, one row per CDR3 protein. Of 350,000 or so distinct CDR3 sequences detected, 7% to 9% appear once; the ten largest clones hold 17%. The input for sequencing was PBMCs, taken 35 to 50 days after the first yellow fever vaccination. These receptors were collected from a man between 18 and 35 years old who received the YFV17D yellow fever vaccine. CDR3s include the opening cysteine and the closing phenylalanine or tryptophan. D genes are given only for firm matches. Rows may omit the clone size; those that give it use once, few, many or a size class.

j_gene	d_gene	abundance	v_gene	len	CDR3nt	CDR3aa
TRBJ2-3	TRBD1	few	TRBV5-1	16	TGCGCCAGCAGCACCCTGACAGGGGTTGGCACAGATACGCAGTATTTT	CASSTLTGVGTDTQYF
TRBJ2-1	TRBD2	-	TRBV4-3	15	TGCGCCAGCAGCCAAGGCTCAGCGGGGGGTTATGAGCAGTTCTTC	CASSQGSAGGYEQFF
TRBJ2-3	TRBD1	-	TRBV5-1	13	TGCGCCAGCAGCTCAGGACAGGGAGCTTTGGAGTATTTT	CASSSGQGALEYF
TRBJ1-3	-	few	TRBV6-5	13	TGTGCCAGCAGTTACTCAGGGGGAAACACCATATATTTT	CASSYSGGNTIYF
TRBJ1-2	TRBD1	-	TRBV7-8	16	TGTGCCAGCAGCTTAAGCGGGACAGGGAAGACCTATGGCTACACCTTC	CASSLSGTGKTYGYTF
TRBJ2-2	TRBD1	few	TRBV5-1	16	TGCGCCAGCAGCTTGGGGGACAGGGGGCGAACCGGGGAGCTGTTTTTT	CASSLGDRGRTGELFF
TRBJ2-5	TRBD1	few	TRBV5-1	15	TGCGCCAGCAGCTCAAGGACAGGGGGCACAGAGACCCAGTACTTC	CASSSRTGGTETQYF
TRBJ2-3	-	-	TRBV27	16	TGTGCCAGCAGTCCCACTACCCTAACTGGGGCAGATACGCAGTATTTT	CASSPTTLTGADTQYF
TRBJ1-5	-	few	TRBV6-5	17	TGTGCCAGCAGTTACTTTGTTCAGGCGGGTAGCAATCAGCCCCAGCATTTT	CASSYFVQAGSNQPQHF
TRBJ1-5	TRBD1	-	TRBV28	16	TGTGCCAGCAGTCCACCGACAGGGCTTAGCAATCAGCCCCAGCATTTT	CASSPPTGLSNQPQHF
TRBJ1-2	-	many	TRBV12-3/TRBV12-4	16	TGTGCCAGCAGTTCCAAGGACCGTATGAGAAACTATGGCTACACCTTC	CASSSKDRMRNYGYTF
TRBJ2-5	TRBD2	few	TRBV5-1	13	TGCGCCAGCCAGCGGGGGGCCCAAGAGACCCAGTACTTC	CASQRGAQETQYF
TRBJ1-1	-	few	TRBV12-3/TRBV12-4	18	TGTGCCAGCAGTTCCCTTTTGGGGGTGGGGGGTCGGGCGTATGAAGCTTTCTTT	CASSSLLGVGGRAYEAFF
TRBJ2-3	TRBD2	few	TRBV20-1	16	TGCAGTGCTAATCCCGGGACTAGCGGGGGATCAGATACGCAGTATTTT	CSANPGTSGGSDTQYF
TRBJ1-1	-	-	TRBV5-4	14	TGTGCCAGCAGCTTGGACACAGGAGGCACTGAAGCTTTCTTT	CASSLDTGGTEAFF
TRBJ2-1	-	few	TRBV14	16	TGTGCCAGCAGCCAAGTCTGGGGGGCGAGCCACAATGAGCAGTTCTTC	CASSQVWGASHNEQFF
TRBJ2-3	TRBD2	-	TRBV25-1	15	TGTGCCAGCAGTGACTCGGCGGGGGATGGGGATACGCAGTATTTT	CASSDSAGDGDTQYF
TRBJ2-1	TRBD2	many	TRBV7-9	15	TGTGCCAGCAGCTCCCGTATTCCTAGCGGTGATGAGCAGTTCTTC	CASSSRIPSGDEQFF
TRBJ2-7	-	few	TRBV18	14	TGTGCCAGCTCAGACACCAGGACCTCCTACGAGCAGTACTTC	CASSDTRTSYEQYF
TRBJ2-1	-	few	TRBV29-1	12	TGCAGCGTTGAACAGGCAGTCGGTGAGCAGTTCTTC	CSVEQAVGEQFF
TRBJ1-1	-	many	TRBV3-1	15	TGTGCCAGCAGCCAAGCGGGATCAATGAACACTGAAGCTTTCTTT	CASSQAGSMNTEAFF
TRBJ2-5	TRBD2	-	TRBV9	15	TGTGCCAGCAGCGTAGATGGTGGGGGGGAAGAGACCCAGTACTTC	CASSVDGGGEETQYF
TRBJ1-6	-	few	TRBV7-6	13	TGTGCCAGCAGACAGGATCCTGGGTCACCCCTCCACTTT	CASRQDPGSPLHF
TRBJ2-5	-	-	TRBV28	17	TGTGCCAGCAGTTTTTTAGCGTTCTTGAGTGGGCAAGAGACCCAGTACTTC	CASSFLAFLSGQETQYF
TRBJ2-1	-	-	TRBV29-1	15	TGCAGCGTTGAAGGGTCGGCAGGGGGGGCGAATGAGCAGTTCTTC	CSVEGSAGGANEQFF
TRBJ2-2	-	few	TRBV20-1	16	TGCAGTGCTAGAGATCGGAAGGGTGGGAACACCGGGGAGCTGTTTTTT	CSARDRKGGNTGELFF
TRBJ2-3	-	few	TRBV10-3	11	TGTGCCATCAGTAAGACAGATACGCAGTATTTT	CAISKTDTQYF
TRBJ2-4	-	few	TRBV6-4	11	TGTGCCAGCGTAGGGGGACGGATTCAGTACTTC	CASVGGRIQYF
TRBJ1-6	-	few	TRBV7-9	15	TGTGCCAGCGTCTGGAGTAGAACAGAACATTCACCCCTCCACTTT	CASVWSRTEHSPLHF
TRBJ2-1	TRBD2	few	TRBV20-1	14	TGCAGTGCTAAACTAGCGGGGTCCCAAAATGAGCAGTTCTTC	CSAKLAGSQNEQFF
TRBJ2-7	-	few	TRBV5-1	14	TGCGCCAGCAGTCAAGGACCGATCTCCTACGAGCAGTACTTC	CASSQGPISYEQYF
TRBJ1-1	TRBD1	few	TRBV5-1	15	TGCGCCAGCAGTGTAGACAGGGAAATGAACACTGAAGCTTTCTTT	CASSVDREMNTEAFF
TRBJ2-2	-	-	TRBV10-1	16	TGCGCCAGCAGTGATATGGGCACGGCGAACACCGGGGAGCTGTTTTTT	CASSDMGTANTGELFF
TRBJ1-6	-	-	TRBV19	9	TGTGCCAGTGGGTCACCCCTCCACTTT	CASGSPLHF
TRBJ1-1	TRBD1	-	TRBV3-1	15	TGTGCCAGCAGCCGAGGGACAGGTGGGGACACTGAAGCTTTCTTT	CASSRGTGGDTEAFF
TRBJ2-1	-	-	TRBV5-4	15	TGTGCCAGCAGCCTCACTACGGACGCCTACAATGAGCAGTTCTTC	CASSLTTDAYNEQFF
TRBJ1-2	-	many	TRBV10-3	13	TGTGCCATCAGTGTAGACGCGACCTATGGCTACACCTTC	CAISVDATYGYTF
TRBJ2-3	-	few	TRBV7-9	14	TGTGCCAGCAGCCCCAGCGGGTACACAGATACGCAGTATTTT	CASSPSGYTDTQYF